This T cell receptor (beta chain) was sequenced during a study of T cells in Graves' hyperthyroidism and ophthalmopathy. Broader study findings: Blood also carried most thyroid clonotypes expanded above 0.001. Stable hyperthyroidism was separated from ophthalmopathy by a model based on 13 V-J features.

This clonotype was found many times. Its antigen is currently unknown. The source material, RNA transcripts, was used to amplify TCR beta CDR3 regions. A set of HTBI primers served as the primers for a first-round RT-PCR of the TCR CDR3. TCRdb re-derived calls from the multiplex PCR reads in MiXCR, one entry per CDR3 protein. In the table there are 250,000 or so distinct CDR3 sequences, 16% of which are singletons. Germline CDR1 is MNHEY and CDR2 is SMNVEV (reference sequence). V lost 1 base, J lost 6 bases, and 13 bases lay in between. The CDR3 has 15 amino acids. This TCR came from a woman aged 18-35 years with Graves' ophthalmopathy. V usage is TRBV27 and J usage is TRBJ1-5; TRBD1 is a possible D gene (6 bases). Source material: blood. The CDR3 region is CASSLWGAKSQPQHF. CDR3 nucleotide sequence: TGTGCCAGCAGTTTATGGGGGGCCAAGAGTCAGCCCCAGCATTTT.